Presented here are 24 T cell receptor beta chains from one specimen sequenced in a study of T cells in Graves' hyperthyroidism and ophthalmopathy. There were TCR beta CDR3 regions amplified from RNA transcripts. HTBI primers were employed in a first-round RT-PCR of the TCR CDR3. TCRdb processed the multiplex PCR reads anew with MiXCR; each CDR3 protein has one entry. The data show roughly 350,000 distinct CDR3 sequences, roughly 15% seen once. The sample comprised blood. These receptors all come from a woman in her 30s with Graves' ophthalmopathy.

The chain is built from TRBV6-5 and TRBJ2-7; perhaps TRBD1 as D (6 bases). The CDR3 loop spans 13 amino acids. Germline assignment: CDR1 MNHEY and CDR2 SVGAGI. V lost 2 bases and J 5 bases, leaving 10 bases between the germline ends. CDR3 in amino acids: CASSYGQTNEQYF. Here the CDR3 DNA reads TGTGCCAGCAGTTACGGACAGACTAACGAGCAGTACTTC.

This clonotype was recorded at least ten times. The CDR3 protein is CASSTMEGLRWGTNEKLFF. The CDR3 region has the DNA TGTGCCAGCAGTACCATGGAGGGACTCCGATGGGGAACTAATGAAAAACTGTTTTTT. The chain links TRBV28 to TRBJ1-4, with a weak D call TRBD1 (5 bases). Trimming left V 5 bases short and J 1 base short, with 23 bases between. The germline V gene encodes CDR1 MDHEN and CDR2 SYDVKM. The CDR3 runs to 19 residues.

This clonotype appeared many times. A much bigger clone sits one base away, suggesting this may be a read error. The CDR3 region is CANSPGTGDQPQHF. DNA of the CDR3: TGTGCCAACAGTCCCGGGACAGGGGATCAGCCCCAGCATTTT. V and J are TRBV2 and TRBJ1-5, with 10 bases lining up with TRBD1. CDR1 and CDR2 from the germline V gene are SNHLY and FYNNEI. The CDR3 spans 14 residues.

In its sample, this clonotype was seen a few times. The chain joins TRBV2 to TRBJ1-2, with D possibly TRBD1 on 5 matching bases. The CDR3 has 12 amino acids. Germline CDR1 is SNHLY and CDR2 is FYNNEI. V was pared by 8 bases and J by 6 bases, with 13 bases between. CDR3 nucleotides: TGTGCCAGCTTAACGGGGGTCGATGGCTACACCTTC. This encodes CASLTGVDGYTF.

J is TRBJ2-7 and V is TRBV25-1; TRBD2 aligns across 11 bases. The junction had 10 bases not matched to a gene; V was cut back by 2 bases and J by 4 bases. Germline V gives CDR1 MGHDK, CDR2 SYGVNS. CDR3 length: 17 residues. The CDR3 region is CASSEEGSGGDQYEQYF. CDR3 in DNA: TGTGCCAGCAGTGAAGAGGGTAGCGGGGGGGACCAATACGAGCAGTACTTC.

This clonotype was observed many times. This chain joins TRBV3-1 and TRBJ2-5, with D maybe TRBD2 (5 bases). In germline, CDR1 is LGHDT, CDR2 YNNKEL (reference sequence). This CDR3 has 16 residues. Between the trimmed V and J ends, which lost 1 base and 2 bases, there was a span of 14 bases. CDR3 DNA sequence: TGTGCCAGCAGCCAAGCCGGGCGAGGGTATCAAGAGACCCAGTACTTC. It is translated as CASSQAGRGYQETQYF.

This clonotype was picked up a small number of times. The rearrangement joins TRBV30 to TRBJ2-5, with D perhaps being TRBD1 or TRBD2 (5 bases each). Germline V gene sequence: CDR1 GTSNPN, CDR2 SVGIG (reference sequence). This CDR3 is 13 amino acids long. V lost 1 base to trimming and J lost 5 bases, with 11 bases between them. The CDR3 DNA follows: TGTGCCTGGAGTGCGGGGACCTGGGAGACCCAGTACTTC. This gives the protein CAWSAGTWETQYF.

This clonotype was observed many times. The CDR3 here is CASSLVPLTAYNEQFF. The CDR3 nucleotides read TGTGCCAGCAGCTTAGTCCCCTTGACAGCCTACAATGAGCAGTTCTTC. The chain has TRBV7-8 and TRBJ2-1, with D possibly TRBD1 on 5 matching bases. The CDR3 has 16 residues. V was cut by 1 base and J by 2 bases, with 12 bases left in between. The germline gives CDR1 SGHVS, CDR2 FQNEAQ.

The sample holds many counts of this clonotype. The chain combines TRBV2 with TRBJ1-5; 8 bases align to TRBD1. This CDR3 contains 14 residues. J was trimmed by 4 bases and V by 5 bases; bases with no gene match: 4. The germline V gene encodes CDR1 SNHLY and CDR2 FYNNEI. The CDR3 protein is CASSRQGKNQPQHF. The CDR3 DNA sequence: TGTGCCAGCAGTAGACAGGGGAAAAATCAGCCCCAGCATTTT.

This sequence joins TRBV20-1 and TRBJ1-5, with no clear D. This CDR3 region has 13 residues. Looked up from germline, CDR1 is DFQATT and CDR2 is SNEGSKA (reference sequence). With 6 bases removed from V and 6 bases from J, the gap between germline ends came to 15 bases. The CDR3 here is CSATQDRSQPQHF. CDR3 nucleotides: TGCAGTGCCACCCAAGATAGATCTCAGCCCCAGCATTTT.

The CDR3 nucleotides read TGTGCCAGCAGAGGGCAGGGCAGACAAGAGACCCAGTACTTC. Translating gives CASRGQGRQETQYF. The chain has TRBV28 and TRBJ2-5, with D possibly being TRBD1 (5 bases). This CDR3 contains 14 residues. V lost 6 bases, J lost 2 bases, and 13 bases lay in between. Germline loops: CDR1 MDHEN, CDR2 SYDVKM.

In its sample, this clonotype was seen many times. V gene TRBV15 combines with J gene TRBJ1-4, with unresolved D. The V end lost 5 bases, the J end lost 0 bases, and 10 bases lay between the germline ends. This CDR3 spans 15 amino acids. Germline CDR1 LNHNV, CDR2 YYDKDF (reference sequence). The CDR3 sequence is CATSGPRATNEKLFF. The CDR3 bases are TGTGCCACCAGCGGTCCGAGAGCAACTAATGAAAAACTGTTTTTT.

This clonotype was recorded a few times. The chain couples TRBV9 to TRBJ2-7, with 7 bases that match TRBD1. The CDR3 loop spans 14 amino acids. J lost 0 bases, V lost 3 bases, and 3 bases had no gene match. Per the germline V gene, CDR1 is SGDLS and CDR2 is YYNGEE. CDR3 amino acids: CASSGWDSSYEQYF. Written as DNA, the CDR3 is TGTGCCAGCAGCGGGTGGGACAGCTCCTACGAGCAGTACTTC.

This clonotype was recorded at least ten times. The rearrangement links TRBV14 to TRBJ2-7; D is unclear. There are 14 residues in the CDR3. V was trimmed by 0 bases and J by 1 base, leaving 7 bases between them. Germline values: CDR1 SGHDN, CDR2 FVKESK. The CDR3 loop is CASSQDPASYEQYF. The CDR3, as DNA: TGTGCCAGCAGCCAAGATCCCGCGTCCTACGAGCAGTACTTC.

Only a few counts were recorded for this clonotype. The rearrangement joins TRBV15 to TRBJ2-7; TRBD2 matches at 9 bases. The CDR3 length is 16 residues. From germline, CDR1 is LNHNV and CDR2 YYDKDF (reference sequence). The V gene end was trimmed by 3 bases and the J gene end by 2 bases; junction bases not matched to a gene: 8. This CDR3 reads CATSSPGTSYAYEQYF. The CDR3 coding sequence is TGTGCCACCAGCAGCCCCGGGACTAGCTACGCCTACGAGCAGTACTTC.

The chain joins TRBV3-1 to TRBJ2-5; 9 bases fit TRBD2. Per the germline V gene, CDR1 is LGHDT and CDR2 is YNNKEL (reference sequence). The ends lost 0 bases at V and 4 bases at J; junction bases unmatched: 9. The CDR3 is 17 residues long. The CDR3 region is CASSQEGGGAPRETQYF. The CDR3 DNA reads TGTGCCAGCAGCCAAGAGGGCGGGGGGGCCCCCAGAGAGACCCAGTACTTC.

The V call is TRBV19, the J call TRBJ2-1; 7 bases map to TRBD1. Germline CDR1 is LNHDA and CDR2 is SQIVND (reference sequence). V lost 3 bases to trimming and J lost 8 bases; unmatched junction nucleotides: 13. This CDR3 region has 16 residues. The CDR3 spells CASSMEWDSGWDEQFF. Written as DNA, the CDR3 is TGTGCCAGTAGTATGGAGTGGGACAGTGGCTGGGATGAGCAGTTCTTC. Combining the CDR3 with reference TRBV19 and TRBJ2-1 gives the whole variable domain DGGITQSPKYLFRKEGQNVTLSCEQNLNHDAMYWYRQDPGQGLRLIYYSQIVNDFQKGDIAEGYSVSREKKESFPLTVTSAQKNPTAFYLCASSMEWDSGWDEQFFGPGTRLTVL.

This chain uses TRBV15 with TRBJ2-3; 14 positions match TRBD2. With V trimmed by 10 bases and J by 3 bases, 6 bases remained unmatched. Germline loops: CDR1 LNHNV, CDR2 YYDKDF (reference sequence). The CDR3 consists of 15 residues. CDR3 in amino acids: CASRLAGGRTDTQYF. CDR3 DNA sequence: TGTGCCAGCAGACTAGCGGGGGGGCGGACAGATACGCAGTATTTT.

This clonotype has at least ten counts. J is TRBJ1-2 and V is TRBV12-3 or TRBV12-4; D may be TRBD1 (6 bases). This CDR3 is built from 17 residues. V was trimmed by 2 bases and J by 0 bases, leaving 16 bases between them. This CDR3 is CASSLWGRGQSNYGYTF. The CDR3 DNA is TGTGCCAGCAGTTTATGGGGCAGGGGCCAGTCTAACTATGGCTACACCTTC.

This clonotype was seen a handful of times. The rearrangement joins TRBV25-1 to TRBJ1-2, with TRBD1 matching over 8 bases. Germline CDR1 is MGHDK and CDR2 is SYGVNS. The CDR3 extends over 15 amino acids. V shed 0 bases, J shed 4 bases, and the junction held 4 bases outside the gene matches. The CDR3, as DNA: TGTGCCAGCAGTGAATATGGAGACAGGGGCTATGGCTACACCTTC. Its protein product is CASSEYGDRGYGYTF.

This clonotype was observed many times. The chain combines TRBV7-9 with TRBJ2-7; D gene uncertain. The germline gives CDR1 SEHNR, CDR2 FQNEAQ (reference sequence). The CDR3 extends over 14 amino acids. The V end was cut by 2 bases, the J end by 3 bases, with 11 bases between. The CDR3 here is CASSLRQPYYEQYF. The DNA of the CDR3 is TGTGCCAGCAGCTTAAGGCAGCCATACTACGAGCAGTACTTC. Complete variable domain (other parts from reference TRBV7-9 and TRBJ2-7): DTGVSQNPRHKITKRGQNVTFRCDPISEHNRLYWYRQTLGQGPEFLTYFQNEAQLEKSRLLSDRFSAERPKGSFSTLEIQRTEQGDSAMYLCASSLRQPYYEQYFGPGTRLTVT.

This clonotype was detected ten times or more. This chain joins TRBV12-5 and TRBJ2-1, with TRBD2 matching 10 bases. Germline CDR1 is LGHNT and CDR2 is FRNRAP. The V gene end was trimmed by 2 bases and the J gene end by 7 bases; junction bases not matched to a gene: 17. The CDR3 sequence is 19 residues long. CDR3 region: CASGLPKGTSAGGWNEQFF. CDR3 bases: TGTGCTAGTGGTTTGCCCAAAGGGACTAGCGCGGGTGGGTGGAATGAGCAGTTCTTC. Complete variable domain (other parts from reference TRBV12-5 and TRBJ2-1): DARVTQTPRHKVTEMGQEVTMRCQPILGHNTVFWYRQTMMQGLELLAYFRNRAPLDDSGMPKDRFSAEMPDATLATLKIQPSEPRDSAVYFCASGLPKGTSAGGWNEQFFGPGTRLTVL.

This chain connects TRBV12-3 or TRBV12-4 to TRBJ2-5; 13 positions agree with TRBD2. The CDR3 spans 16 residues. After removal of 6 bases from V and 3 bases from J, the junction contained 7 bases not matched to a gene. This CDR3 reads CASRQTSGGAEETQYF. CDR3 DNA: TGTGCCAGCAGACAAACTAGCGGGGGGGCCGAAGAGACCCAGTACTTC.

This clonotype appeared many times. The chain is built from TRBV5-6 and TRBJ2-6; 7 positions agree with TRBD1. J gave up 4 bases and V 3 bases, and 4 bases lay outside the gene matches. Germline lookup yields CDR1 SGHDT and CDR2 YYEEEE. The length of the CDR3 is 15 residues. The chain's CDR3 is CASSSTGPGANVLTF. CDR3 DNA sequence: TGTGCCAGCAGCTCGACAGGGCCCGGGGCCAACGTCCTGACTTTC.